The clone carrying this TCR beta chain was recorded a few times. The antigen remains unidentified. The data stem from a study of cytomegalovirus exposure and HLA in healthy donors. The germline V gene has CDR1 LNHDA and CDR2 SQIVND (reference sequence). Trimming cost V 5 bases and J 2 bases, with 10 bases left between them. There are 13 residues in the CDR3. The PCR ran on 60 Vbeta and 13 Jbeta primers. The repertoire was sequenced with immunoSEQ multiplex PCR; TCRdb's copy has only in-frame clones and lacks some. The table records roughly 120,000 clones, roughly 9% of them present only once. Study-level points and caveats: The authors enumerated over 150 TCR beta chains as linked to cytomegalovirus.

This clonotype was sampled from a man between 25 and 39 years old in good health and CMV-seronegative. The chain couples TRBV19 to TRBJ2-7; D is perhaps TRBD1 (6 bases). Sequencing was done on a sample of PBMCs. The CDR3 DNA is TGTGCCAGTAGTCCGGACAGTACCTACGAGCAGTACTTC. The encoded protein is CASSPDSTYEQYF.